The present T cell receptor beta chain was sequenced within a study of a mutant IDH1 vaccine in newly diagnosed glioma. Study at large: Patients received vaccination from 4-6 weeks after radiotherapy alone, or with temozolomide cycles. Those enrolled had earlier been treated with radiotherapy, temozolomide, or both, mostly both.

The time point was: week 5, during vaccination. A 20-mer mutant IDH1 peptide at 300 ug was injected subcutaneously with topical imiquimod. This CDR3 comprises 16 residues. V gave up 4 bases and J gave up 1 base; unmatched junction bases: 3. From germline, CDR1 is SEHNR and CDR2 FQNEAQ (reference sequence). This clone appeared once. Its target is unknown. Study-wide points: Apparently, pseudoprogression bore no relation to changes among the top peripheral T cell clonotypes. Immune responses induced by vaccination arose in just under 95% of the patients.

Libraries were prepared by immunoSEQ multiplex PCR; TCRdb keeps only in-frame clonotypes and omits some of them. Counted here are about 75,000 clones, roughly 90% occurring once; the ten biggest clones make up about 0.61%. The chain employs TRBV7-9 and TRBJ2-5; 13 nucleotides agree with TRBD2. The sequencing used PBMCs, collected from a glioma patient whose treatment included an IDH1 peptide vaccine. The receptor's source is a woman aged 50 to 60 with glioma. CDR3 DNA sequence: TGTGCCAGCAGCTGGGGACTAGCGGGAACCCAAGAGACCCAGTACTTC. The encoded protein is CASSWGLAGTQETQYF.